Below, 30 T cell receptor beta chains from the same sample are listed, as sequenced in a study of shared clonotypes between healthy human individuals. Method: immunoSEQ multiplex PCR; TCRdb's copy keeps in-frame clones and lacks some. The sample shows roughly 520,000 clones, 90% to 96% of them seen only once. Sequenced sample: naive CD4+ T cells sorted from blood. Subset here: CD45RA+ positively selected. Every receptor here comes from a woman aged 30 to 39 in good health.

This chain joins TRBV5-1 and TRBJ2-3, with 8 bases aligning to TRBD2. CDR1 SGHRS and CDR2 YFSETQ come from the germline V gene. The CDR3 sequence is 14 residues long. V was clipped by 4 bases and J by 5 bases; unmatched bases: 6. Here the CDR3 reads CASSPGGVGDTQYF. Here the CDR3 DNA reads TGCGCCAGCAGCCCCGGGGGGGTCGGAGATACGCAGTATTTT.

This chain links TRBV5-1 with TRBJ1-1, with no clear D. V was cut by 4 bases and J by 1 base, with 11 bases left in between. From germline, CDR1 is SGHRS and CDR2 YFSETQ. The CDR3 consists of 14 residues. CDR3: CASSQAPGNTEAFF. CDR3 nucleotides: TGCGCCAGCAGCCAAGCACCGGGGAACACTGAAGCTTTCTTT.

V usage is TRBV28 and J usage is TRBJ2-7; 8 nucleotides line up with TRBD2. The J segment lost 5 bases and the V segment lost 5 bases, leaving 17 bases of the junction unmatched. The CDR3 contains 17 residues. Germline CDR1 MDHEN, CDR2 SYDVKM. CDR3 bases: TGTGCCAGCAGTCCCAGACTCGGAGCCAGCGGGAGCCACGAGCAGTACTTC. Translated, it gives CASSPRLGASGSHEQYF.

The chain employs TRBV2 and TRBJ1-5; possibly TRBD1 for D (6 bases). Deletions cut 4 bases from V and 6 bases from J, with 16 bases between. Germline-derived CDR1 and CDR2 are SNHLY and FYNNEI. There are 15 residues in the CDR3. The CDR3 DNA follows: TGTGCCAGCAGTGTGGGGGCAGAACAGTCTCAGCCCCAGCATTTT. The encoded protein is CASSVGAEQSQPQHF.

V and J are TRBV5-1 and TRBJ1-1, with 12 bases matching TRBD1. Trimming removed 5 bases from V and 5 bases from J; junction bases left unmatched: 10. The CDR3 has 16 residues. The germline CDR1 and CDR2 sequences are SGHRS and YFSETQ. CDR3 in amino acids: CASRAGTGGVGTEAFF. For the CDR3, the DNA is TGCGCCAGCAGGGCCGGGACAGGGGGCGTGGGGACTGAAGCTTTCTTT.

The chain links TRBV9 to TRBJ2-1; the match to TRBD1 covers 10 bases. CDR3 length equals 14 residues. Unmatched junction bases numbered 6, after V lost 4 bases and J lost 8 bases. Per the germline V gene, CDR1 is SGDLS and CDR2 is YYNGEE. The chain's CDR3 is CASSPRDRGYEQFF. The CDR3 nucleotides read TGTGCCAGCAGCCCACGGGACAGGGGATATGAGCAGTTCTTC.

The chain carries TRBV9 and TRBJ1-1; D unclear. CDR1 is SGDLS and CDR2 is YYNGEE in the germline V gene. This CDR3 is built from 15 residues. The V end was cut by 4 bases, the J end by 1 base, with 14 bases between. CDR3 amino acids: CASSPRLQPNTEAFF. As DNA, the CDR3 is TGTGCCAGCAGCCCTAGGTTACAACCGAACACTGAAGCTTTCTTT.

The table lists this clone with a count of one. The chain links TRBV29-1 to TRBJ2-7; a possible D gene is TRBD2 (6 bases). V was pared by 6 bases and J by 0 bases, with 15 bases between. Germline V gives CDR1 SQVTM, CDR2 ANQGSEA. The CDR3 length is 14 residues. CDR3 in DNA: TGCAGCGTCGCTCCGGGACTCGGCTCCTACGAGCAGTACTTC. It codes for CSVAPGLGSYEQYF.

The chain combines TRBV18 with TRBJ2-7; 13 nucleotides agree with TRBD2. V dropped 8 bases and J dropped 6; count of bases not matched to a gene: 4. CDR3 length equals 13 residues. Germline CDR1 reads KGHSH; CDR2 reads LQKENI. CDR3: CASEGLAGAEQYF. The DNA for the CDR3 is TGTGCCAGCGAAGGACTAGCGGGAGCCGAGCAGTACTTC.

The V gene is TRBV5-8, the J gene TRBJ2-3, with 11 bases fitting TRBD2. The CDR3 consists of 16 residues. J gave up 5 bases and V 3 bases, and 8 bases lay outside the gene matches. Looked up from germline, CDR1 is SGHTS and CDR2 is YDEGEE. As DNA, the CDR3 is TGTGCCAGCAGCTGGGGGGGGACTAGCGGAGTAGATACGCAGTATTTT. Its protein is CASSWGGTSGVDTQYF.

This rearrangement joins TRBV6-5 to TRBJ1-2; D not certain. Germline assignment: CDR1 MNHEY and CDR2 SVGAGI. V lost 1 base and J 0 bases, leaving 6 bases between the germline ends. The length of the CDR3 is 14 residues. CDR3 loop: CASSYYGTNYGYTF. CDR3 DNA sequence: TGTGCCAGCAGTTACTATGGGACTAACTATGGCTACACCTTC.

As for this clone: Other DNA variants within this sample encode the same CDR3. The chain joins TRBV18 to TRBJ2-7; 11 nucleotides agree with TRBD1. With 3 bases clipped from V and 4 bases from J, the junction kept 2 bases outside the gene matches. The CDR3 runs 14 residues. Per the germline V gene, CDR1 is KGHSH and CDR2 is LQKENI. CDR3: CASSPGTGGYEQYF. The CDR3 coding sequence is TGTGCCAGCTCACCCGGGACAGGGGGGTACGAGCAGTACTTC. The full variable domain, rest sourced from reference TRBV18 and TRBJ2-7, is NAGVMQNPRHLVRRRGQEARLRCSPMKGHSHVYWYRQLPEEGLKFMVYLQKENIIDESGMPKERFSAEFPKEGPSILRIQQVVRGDSAAYFCASSPGTGGYEQYFGPGTRLTVT.

The chain employs TRBV5-6 and TRBJ2-4; D is perhaps TRBD1 or TRBD2 (5 bases each). The CDR3 consists of 17 residues. Germline V lookup: CDR1 SGHDT, CDR2 YYEEEE. V dropped 4 bases and J dropped 2 bases, with 19 bases sitting between them. CDR3 sequence: CASSMRGPGFPKNIQYF. In nucleotides, the CDR3 is TGTGCCAGCAGCATGAGGGGTCCCGGGTTTCCCAAAAACATTCAGTACTTC. The full variable domain, rest sourced from reference TRBV5-6 and TRBJ2-4, is DAGVTQSPTHLIKTRGQQVTLRCSPKSGHDTVSWYQQALGQGPQFIFQYYEEEERQRGNFPDRFSGHQFPNYSSELNVNALLLGDSALYLCASSMRGPGFPKNIQYFGAGTRLSVL.

The chain employs TRBV21-1 and TRBJ2-7; the table's TRBD2 call for D was not verified on the DNA. TRBV21-1 is assigned pseudogene status. The CDR3 has 15 residues. The CDR3, as DNA: TGTGCCAGCAGCACGCCGGGACTCACACCCTACGAGCAGTACTTC. Amino acids: CASSTPGLTPYEQYF.

The chain carries TRBV6-6 and TRBJ2-2; 10 bases line up with TRBD1. There are 15 residues in the CDR3. Germline CDR1 MNHNY, CDR2 SVGAGI (reference sequence). The V segment lost 4 bases and the J segment 3 bases; nucleotides outside the gene matches: 2. The DNA of the CDR3 is TGTGCCAGCAGTTCCGGGACAGGGGACACCGGGGAGCTGTTTTTT. Translating it yields CASSSGTGDTGELFF.

The V call is TRBV29-1, the J call TRBJ2-5; no clear D. The last part of the DNA fits TRBJ2-7 better; the J call may be wrong. The CDR3 has 13 amino acids. Germline CDR1 is SQVTM and CDR2 is ANQGSEA. CDR3 coding DNA: TGCAGCGTTGCCCAGCGAATCTCCTACGAGCAGTACTTC. Translating gives CSVAQRISYEQYF.

CDR3 in DNA: TGCGCCAGCAGCTTGGGTAGGGGGCTAGAACAGAACACTGAAGCTTTCTTT. Its translation is CASSLGRGLEQNTEAFF. The chain combines TRBV5-1 with TRBJ1-1, with TRBD1 identical over 7 bases. With 0 bases clipped from V and 1 base from J, the junction kept 9 bases outside the gene matches. Germline lookup yields CDR1 SGHRS and CDR2 YFSETQ. The CDR3 spans 17 residues.

About this clone: This sample includes further DNA sequences coding for the same CDR3. V gene TRBV18 combines with J gene TRBJ1-5, with D uncertain. Looked up from germline, CDR1 is KGHSH and CDR2 is LQKENI. The CDR3 runs 13 residues. Trimming shortened V by 2 bases and J by 4 bases, and 6 bases separated the two germline ends. CDR3 nucleotide sequence: TGTGCCAGCTCACCAACCGAAAATCAGCCCCAGCATTTT. It translates to CASSPTENQPQHF.

The chain combines TRBV7-9 with TRBJ2-7; 9 bases align to TRBD1. Germline V gives CDR1 SEHNR, CDR2 FQNEAQ (reference sequence). V lost 2 bases and J lost 10; bases outside the gene matches: 18. This CDR3 has 17 amino acids. CDR3: CASSLKGTGTGYYRQYF. The CDR3 bases are TGTGCCAGCAGCTTAAAAGGTACCGGGACAGGGTATTACCGCCAGTACTTC.

The V gene is TRBV28, the J gene TRBJ1-5, with 7 bases identical to TRBD1. The V gene end was trimmed by 6 bases and the J gene end by 0 bases; junction bases not matched to a gene: 5. In germline, CDR1 is MDHEN, CDR2 SYDVKM. The CDR3 sequence is 15 residues long. CDR3 DNA: TGTGCCAGCAGGGGACAGCCGTATAGCAATCAGCCCCAGCATTTT. It codes for CASRGQPYSNQPQHF.

The chain couples TRBV2 to TRBJ1-5, with D possibly TRBD1 on 6 matching bases. V lost 8 bases, J lost 5 bases, and 13 bases lay in between. Germline-derived CDR1 and CDR2 are SNHLY and FYNNEI. This CDR3 contains 13 residues. Here the CDR3 DNA reads TGTGCCAGCGGGGGGGGCCGTGATCAGCCCCAGCATTTT. It specifies CASGGGRDQPQHF.

The chain joins TRBV25-1 to TRBJ2-2; 12 nucleotides align to TRBD1. V lost 5 bases to trimming and J lost 4 bases; unmatched junction nucleotides: 8. Germline CDR1 reads MGHDK; CDR2 reads SYGVNS. This CDR3 comprises 17 residues. This CDR3 reads CASSTLGDRGLTGELFF. In DNA form, the CDR3 reads TGTGCCAGCAGTACCCTCGGGGACAGGGGGCTCACCGGGGAGCTGTTTTTT.

The CDR3 coding sequence is TGCAGCGTTGGAGACAGGGGGCCTGGCTACACCTTC. Amino acids: CSVGDRGPGYTF. The genes are TRBV29-1 and TRBJ1-2, with 10 bases matching TRBD1. Trimming took 4 bases from V and 7 from J; bases not matched to a gene: 3. Germline CDR1 reads SQVTM; CDR2 reads ANQGSEA. This CDR3 contains 12 residues.

The gene calls are TRBV19 and TRBJ2-1; a possible D gene is TRBD2 (7 bases). The CDR3 is 16 amino acids. Germline V gives CDR1 LNHDA, CDR2 SQIVND (reference sequence). V was trimmed by 0 bases and J by 6 bases, leaving 15 bases between them. The CDR3 DNA is TGTGCCAGTAGTATAGACCCCCAGGGGAGGGGCAATGAGCAGTTCTTC. Protein product: CASSIDPQGRGNEQFF.

The chain is built from TRBV20-1 and TRBJ2-7; D unclear. The CDR3 runs 11 residues. V lost 7 bases and J lost 5, with 12 bases in between. The germline V gene has CDR1 DFQATT and CDR2 SNEGSKA (reference sequence). CDR3 region: CSVSRLNEQYF. The CDR3 DNA reads TGCAGTGTCTCGCGGCTAAACGAGCAGTACTTC.

In DNA, the CDR3 is TGTGCCAGCCCGCCTTGGGGTGCAAAAGTCACTGAAGCTTTCTTT. Protein: CASPPWGAKVTEAFF. The V call is TRBV28, the J call TRBJ1-1; no clear D gene. The CDR3 spans 15 residues. V was trimmed by 8 bases and J by 4 bases, leaving 20 bases between them. CDR1 and CDR2 (germline): MDHEN, SYDVKM.

The V call is TRBV4-1, the J call TRBJ2-7; no firm D call. Per germline, CDR1 MGHRA and CDR2 YSYEKL. Trimming pared 0 bases from V and 1 base from J, leaving 10 bases between. The CDR3 contains 15 residues. CDR3 loop: CASSQDGPGSYEQYF. CDR3 nucleotides: TGCGCCAGCAGCCAAGACGGACCTGGATCCTACGAGCAGTACTTC.

The rearrangement uses TRBV9 and TRBJ2-1, with D maybe TRBD2 (6 bases). This CDR3 has 14 amino acids. Germline lookup yields CDR1 SGDLS and CDR2 YYNGEE. V shed 2 bases and J shed 3 bases, with 9 bases lying between them. CDR3 coding DNA: TGTGCCAGCAGCGTGACTAGTTACTACAATGAGCAGTTCTTC. Translation: CASSVTSYYNEQFF.

The V and J genes are TRBV19 and TRBJ2-1, with 14 bases identical to TRBD2. The junction had 5 bases not matched to a gene; V was cut back by 9 bases and J by 4 bases. The V gene's germline CDR1 is LNHDA and CDR2 SQIVND (reference sequence). CDR3 length: 15 amino acids. For the CDR3, the DNA is TGTGCCAGAAGACTAGCGGGAGGGATATACAATGAGCAGTTCTTC. Translated: CARRLAGGIYNEQFF.

The chain uses TRBV18 and TRBJ1-1; D is unclear. The germline V and J ends were trimmed by 0 bases and 11 bases, with 13 bases remaining between them. This CDR3 is 13 amino acids long. Germline V gene sequence: CDR1 KGHSH, CDR2 LQKENI. CDR3 sequence reads: CASSPPPQSAAFF. The CDR3 region has the DNA TGTGCCAGCTCACCACCGCCACAAAGCGCGGCTTTCTTT.